The sequence of this TCR beta chain was determined in a study of memory CD4+ T cells and cytomegalovirus serostatus. Looking at the study overall: This sample comes from healthy Belgian adults, about 10 CMV seropositive, 24 seronegative. Whole-study results and caveats: Each of some 67 CMV-associated TCRbeta sequences occurred in one to five individuals.

Concerning this clone: Its matching antigen is unknown.

Original processing methods: After removing out-of-frame reads, around 2 million distinct TCRbeta sequences remained. Only in-frame clones appear in the TCRdb table, and some are missing; sequencing was by immunoSEQ multiplex PCR. V and J calls and clone size come straight from that table; D and trimming were deduced from the DNA. The repertoire holds just over 40,000 clones, with about four fifths as singletons. Single viable CD3+CD4+CD8-CD45RO+ cells were sorted as the memory CD4+ T cells. Serum IgG to CMV pp150, pp28, p38 and p52 defined serostatus. V was trimmed by 4 bases and J by 4 bases, leaving 16 bases between them. Germline V lookup: CDR1 LGHNA, CDR2 YNFKEQ. The CDR3 spans 15 residues.

The receptor was isolated from an adult in good health and CMV-seronegative. The genes are TRBV4-2 and TRBJ1-2; D perhaps matches TRBD1 (5 bases). The sequenced sample consisted of memory CD4+ T cells from blood. Written as DNA, the CDR3 is TGTGCCAGCAGCCCGGGAGCAGGGCTTGGCTATGGCTACACCTTC. It translates to CASSPGAGLGYGYTF.